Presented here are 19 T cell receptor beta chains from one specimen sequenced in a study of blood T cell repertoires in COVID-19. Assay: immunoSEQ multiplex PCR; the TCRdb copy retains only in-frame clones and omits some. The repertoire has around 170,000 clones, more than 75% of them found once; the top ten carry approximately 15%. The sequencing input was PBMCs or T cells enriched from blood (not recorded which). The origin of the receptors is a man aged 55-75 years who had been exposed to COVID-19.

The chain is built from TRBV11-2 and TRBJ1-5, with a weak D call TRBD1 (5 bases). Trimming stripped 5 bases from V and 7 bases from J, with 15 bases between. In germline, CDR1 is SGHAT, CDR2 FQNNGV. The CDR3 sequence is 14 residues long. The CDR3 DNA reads TGTGCCAGCAGCCCCATCGGGGGAGGCCAGCCCCAGCATTTT. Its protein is CASSPIGGGQPQHF.

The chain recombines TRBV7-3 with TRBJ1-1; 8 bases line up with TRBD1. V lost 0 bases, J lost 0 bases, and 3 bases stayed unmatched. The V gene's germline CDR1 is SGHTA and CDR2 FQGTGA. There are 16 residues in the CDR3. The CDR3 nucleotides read TGTGCCAGCAGCTTAACGGACAGGGTCGTGAACACTGAAGCTTTCTTT. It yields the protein CASSLTDRVVNTEAFF. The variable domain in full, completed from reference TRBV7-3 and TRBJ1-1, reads GAGVSQTPSNKVTEKGKYVELRCDPISGHTALYWYRQSLGQGPEFLIYFQGTGAADDSGLPNDRFFAVRPEGSVSTLKIQRTERGDSAVYLCASSLTDRVVNTEAFFGQGTRLTVV.

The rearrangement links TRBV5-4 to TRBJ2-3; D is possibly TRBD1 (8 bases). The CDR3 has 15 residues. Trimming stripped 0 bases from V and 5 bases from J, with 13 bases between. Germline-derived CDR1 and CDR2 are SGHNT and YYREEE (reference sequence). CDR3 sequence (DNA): TGTGCCAGCAGCTTGGGACAGGGGAGGGGAGATACGCAGTATTTT. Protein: CASSLGQGRGDTQYF.

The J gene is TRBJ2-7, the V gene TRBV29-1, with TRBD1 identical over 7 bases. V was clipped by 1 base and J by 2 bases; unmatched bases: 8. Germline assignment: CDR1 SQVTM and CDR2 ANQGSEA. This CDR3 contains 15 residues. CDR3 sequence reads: CSVEVWIGGAYEQYF. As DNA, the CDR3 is TGCAGCGTTGAAGTTTGGATAGGGGGCGCCTACGAGCAGTACTTC.

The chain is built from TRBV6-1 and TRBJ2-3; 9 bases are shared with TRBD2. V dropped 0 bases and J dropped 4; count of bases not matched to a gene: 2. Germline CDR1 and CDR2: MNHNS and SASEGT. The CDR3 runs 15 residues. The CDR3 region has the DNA TGTGCCAGCAGTGAAGCTAGCGGGAGCCCAGATACGCAGTATTTT. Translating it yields CASSEASGSPDTQYF.

As DNA, the CDR3 is TGCGCCAGCAGCTTGGGAGGGTACGGGAGGACCGGGGAGCTGTTTTTT. Translated: CASSLGGYGRTGELFF. The chain carries TRBV5-1 and TRBJ2-2, with 7 bases matching TRBD2. From germline, CDR1 is SGHRS and CDR2 YFSETQ. There are 16 residues in the CDR3. V trimming: 0 bases; J trimming: 5 bases; junction bases outside the gene matches: 7.

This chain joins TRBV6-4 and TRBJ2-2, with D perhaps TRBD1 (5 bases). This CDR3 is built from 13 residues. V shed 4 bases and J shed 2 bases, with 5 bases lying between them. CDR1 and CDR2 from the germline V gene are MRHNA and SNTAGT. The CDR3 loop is CASSGTNTGELFF. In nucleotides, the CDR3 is TGTGCCAGCAGTGGGACAAACACCGGGGAGCTGTTTTTT.

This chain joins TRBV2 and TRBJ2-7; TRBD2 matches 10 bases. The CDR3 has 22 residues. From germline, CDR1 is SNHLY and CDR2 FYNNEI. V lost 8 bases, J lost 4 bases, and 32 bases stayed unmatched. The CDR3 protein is CASWIGGPPDIGSSGSAYEQYF. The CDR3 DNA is TGTGCCAGCTGGATCGGGGGGCCCCCCGATATTGGGTCTAGCGGGAGCGCTTACGAGCAGTACTTC.

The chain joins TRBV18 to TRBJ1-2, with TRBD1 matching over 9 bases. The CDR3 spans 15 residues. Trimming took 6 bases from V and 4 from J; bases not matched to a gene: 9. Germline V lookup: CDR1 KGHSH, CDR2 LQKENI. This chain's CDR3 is CASSFRTGEVYGYTF. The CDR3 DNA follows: TGTGCCAGCTCTTTCCGGACAGGGGAGGTCTATGGCTACACCTTC. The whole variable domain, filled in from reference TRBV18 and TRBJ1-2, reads NAGVMQNPRHLVRRRGQEARLRCSPMKGHSHVYWYRQLPEEGLKFMVYLQKENIIDESGMPKERFSAEFPKEGPSILRIQQVVRGDSAAYFCASSFRTGEVYGYTFGSGTRLTVV.

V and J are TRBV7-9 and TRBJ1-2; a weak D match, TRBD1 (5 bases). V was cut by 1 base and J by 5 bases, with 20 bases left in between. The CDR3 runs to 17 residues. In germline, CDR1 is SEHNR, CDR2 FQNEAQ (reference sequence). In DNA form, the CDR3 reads TGTGCCAGCAGCTTAGATGCGGTACCTTCAGCAGGGTATGGCTACACCTTC. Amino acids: CASSLDAVPSAGYGYTF.

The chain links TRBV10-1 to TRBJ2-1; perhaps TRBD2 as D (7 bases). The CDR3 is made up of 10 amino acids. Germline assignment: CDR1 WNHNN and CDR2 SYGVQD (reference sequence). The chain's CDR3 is CGGGDNEQFF. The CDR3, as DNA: TGCGGGGGGGGCGACAATGAGCAGTTCTTC.

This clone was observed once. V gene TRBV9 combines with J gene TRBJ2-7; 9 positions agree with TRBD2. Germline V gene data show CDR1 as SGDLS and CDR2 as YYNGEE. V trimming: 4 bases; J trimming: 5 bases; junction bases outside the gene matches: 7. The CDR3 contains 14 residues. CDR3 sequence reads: CASSPGLAPNEQYF. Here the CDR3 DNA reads TGTGCCAGCAGCCCCGGACTAGCGCCCAACGAGCAGTACTTC.

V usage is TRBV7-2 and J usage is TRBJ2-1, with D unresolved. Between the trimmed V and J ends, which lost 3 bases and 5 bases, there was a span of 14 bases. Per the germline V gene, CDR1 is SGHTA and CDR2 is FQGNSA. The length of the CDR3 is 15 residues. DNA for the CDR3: TGTGCCAGCAGCTTGGGCCTCCGCCTGAACAATGAGCAGTTCTTC. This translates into CASSLGLRLNNEQFF.

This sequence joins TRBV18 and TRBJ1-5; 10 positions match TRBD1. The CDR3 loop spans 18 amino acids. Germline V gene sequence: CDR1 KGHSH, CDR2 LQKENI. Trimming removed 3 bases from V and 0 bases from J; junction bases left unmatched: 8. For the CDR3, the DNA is TGTGCCAGCTCACCCGTGGACAGGGGGGGTTATAGCAATCAGCCCCAGCATTTT. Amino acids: CASSPVDRGGYSNQPQHF.

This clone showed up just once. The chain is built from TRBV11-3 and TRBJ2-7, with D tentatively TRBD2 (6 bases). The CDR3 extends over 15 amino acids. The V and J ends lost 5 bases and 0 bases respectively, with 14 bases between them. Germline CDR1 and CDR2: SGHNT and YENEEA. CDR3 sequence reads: CASSLRDSDSYEQYF. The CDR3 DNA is TGTGCCAGCAGCCTCCGGGACTCCGACTCCTACGAGCAGTACTTC. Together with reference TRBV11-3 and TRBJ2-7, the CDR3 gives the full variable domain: EAGVVQSPRYKIIEKKQPVAFWCNPISGHNTLYWYLQNLGQGPELLIRYENEEAVDDSQLPKDRFSAERLKGVDSTLKIQPAELGDSAVYLCASSLRDSDSYEQYFGPGTRLTVT.

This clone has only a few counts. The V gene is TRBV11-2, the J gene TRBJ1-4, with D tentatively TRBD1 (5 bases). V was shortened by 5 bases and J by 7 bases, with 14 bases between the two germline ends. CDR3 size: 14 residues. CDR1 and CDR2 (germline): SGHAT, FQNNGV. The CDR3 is CASSQGGGAEKLFF. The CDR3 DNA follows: TGTGCCAGCAGCCAGGGAGGAGGTGCTGAAAAACTGTTTTTT.

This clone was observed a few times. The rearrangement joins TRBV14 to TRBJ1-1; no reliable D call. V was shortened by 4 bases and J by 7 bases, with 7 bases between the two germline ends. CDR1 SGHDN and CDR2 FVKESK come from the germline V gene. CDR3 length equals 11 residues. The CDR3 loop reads CASSRPLEAFF. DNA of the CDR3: TGTGCCAGCAGCCGGCCCCTTGAAGCTTTCTTT.

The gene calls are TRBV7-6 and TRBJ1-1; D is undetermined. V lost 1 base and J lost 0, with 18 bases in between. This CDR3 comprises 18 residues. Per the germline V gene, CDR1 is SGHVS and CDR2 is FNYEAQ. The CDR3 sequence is CASSLETTGEVMNTEAFF. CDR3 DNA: TGTGCCAGCAGCTTAGAGACGACGGGAGAAGTGATGAACACTGAAGCTTTCTTT.

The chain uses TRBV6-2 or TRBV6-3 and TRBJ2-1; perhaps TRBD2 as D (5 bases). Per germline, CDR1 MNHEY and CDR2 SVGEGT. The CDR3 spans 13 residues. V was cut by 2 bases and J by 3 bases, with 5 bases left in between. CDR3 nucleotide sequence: TGTGCCAGCAGTTACCGGGGCTACAATGAGCAGTTCTTC. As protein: CASSYRGYNEQFF.